This record covers a single TCR beta chain. The CDR3 is made up of 16 amino acids. CDR1 and CDR2 (germline): MNHEY, SVGEGT. V lost 6 bases, J lost 1 base, and 8 bases stayed unmatched. In the study's own analysis: For nucleated cells, counts were estimated from reference gene primer amplification. Clones were sequenced by immunoSEQ multiplex PCR, and TCRdb holds only the in-frame ones, with some missing. V and J calls and clone size come straight from that table; D and trimming were deduced from the DNA. In the table there are roughly 290,000 clones, 89% of which are singletons. This specimen belongs to a study of blood T cell repertoires in COVID-19. On the study more broadly: Nucleic acid was either cDNA or gDNA, and it came from T cells, B-cell-depleted T cells, or PBMCs.

This chain links TRBV6-2 or TRBV6-3 with TRBJ2-7; TRBD1 agrees at 11 bases. Material: peripheral blood. This sequence originates from a woman aged 60-75 years with acute or convalescent COVID-19. This CDR3 is CASSHRGQGVSYEQYF. CDR3 nucleotide sequence: TGTGCCAGCAGCCACCGGGGACAGGGGGTTTCCTACGAGCAGTACTTC.